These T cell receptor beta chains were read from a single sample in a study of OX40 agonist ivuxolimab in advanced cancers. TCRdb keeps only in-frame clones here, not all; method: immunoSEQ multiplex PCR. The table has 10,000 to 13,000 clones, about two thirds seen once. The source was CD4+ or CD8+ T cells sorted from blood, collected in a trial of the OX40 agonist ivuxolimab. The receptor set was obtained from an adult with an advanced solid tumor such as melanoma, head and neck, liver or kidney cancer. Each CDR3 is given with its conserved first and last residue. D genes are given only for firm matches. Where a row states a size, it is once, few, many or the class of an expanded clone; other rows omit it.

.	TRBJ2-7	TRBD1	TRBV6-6	TGTGCCAGCAGGTACGACAGGGGCGGAAACGAGCAGTACTTC	CASRYDRGGNEQYF
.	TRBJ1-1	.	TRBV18	TGTGCCAGCTCCACCAGTAGGGACACTGAAGCTTTCTTT	CASSTSRDTEAFF
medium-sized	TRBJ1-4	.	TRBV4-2	TGTGCCAGCACCACGTGGCACGAGGAAACTAATGAAAAACTGTTTTTT	CASTTWHEETNEKLFF
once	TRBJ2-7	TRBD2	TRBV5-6	TGTGCCAGCAGCTTGAGGCTAGCGGGAGTTCGGGAGCAGTACTTC	CASSLRLAGVREQYF
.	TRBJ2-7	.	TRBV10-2	TGCGCCAGCGGCCAGGGTAGGCCCTACGAGCAGTACTTC	CASGQGRPYEQYF
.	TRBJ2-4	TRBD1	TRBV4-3	TGCGCCAGCAGCCAAGATCACAGGGGGGTCCGGCCTCAGTACTTC	CASSQDHRGVRPQYF
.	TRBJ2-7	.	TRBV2	TGTGCCAGCAGTGACGTGGGGCGGGACACCTACGAGCAGTACTTC	CASSDVGRDTYEQYF
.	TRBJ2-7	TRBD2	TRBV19	TGTGCCAGTAGTATGTATCCTGGGCGAGGGACTAGCTACGAGCAGTACTTC	CASSMYPGRGTSYEQYF
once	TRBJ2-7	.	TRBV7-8	TGTGCCAGCAGCTTACGCGGGAATTCCTACGAGCAGTACTTC	CASSLRGNSYEQYF
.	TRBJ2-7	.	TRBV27	TGTGCCAGCAGTTTATTAGGACGGCCTTACGAGCAGTACTTC	CASSLLGRPYEQYF
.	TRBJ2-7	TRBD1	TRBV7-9	TGTGCCAGCAGCTTAGTGACAGGGGGTAGTTCCGAGCAGTACTTC	CASSLVTGGSSEQYF
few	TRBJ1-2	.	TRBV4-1	TGTGCCAGCAGCCAAGAAGCAGGGGATGATGGCTACACCTTC	CASSQEAGDDGYTF
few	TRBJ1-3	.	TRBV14	TGTGCCAGCAGCCAAGATGGTGGGGGCGCTTATGGAAACACCATATATTTT	CASSQDGGGAYGNTIYF
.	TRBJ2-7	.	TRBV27	TGTGCCAGCAGTATGGGACAACGGAGCTACGAGCAGTACTTC	CASSMGQRSYEQYF
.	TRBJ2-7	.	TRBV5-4	TGTGCCAGCAGCAGTGGCCCCCTAACCATCGAATTCGGGCTCGAGCAGTACTTC	CASSSGPLTIEFGLEQYF
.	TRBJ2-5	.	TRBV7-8	TGTGCCAGCAGCCTCCTGAGAGGGGGAGAGACCCAGTACTTC	CASSLLRGGETQYF
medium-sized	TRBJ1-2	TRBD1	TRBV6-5	TGTGCCAGCAGTGCCCAGGGGGGATCAAACTATGGCTACACCTTC	CASSAQGGSNYGYTF
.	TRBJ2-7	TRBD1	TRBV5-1	TGCGCCAGCAGCTCTTACGGGACAGCCGCCTCCGAGCAGTACTTC	CASSSYGTAASEQYF
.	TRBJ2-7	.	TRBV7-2	TGTGCCAGCAGCTTAGGAAGCGGAGTGCCCTACGAGCAGTACTTC	CASSLGSGVPYEQYF
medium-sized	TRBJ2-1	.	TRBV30	TGTGCCTGGAGACAGTCTCCTTCCTACAATGAGCAGTTCTTC	CAWRQSPSYNEQFF
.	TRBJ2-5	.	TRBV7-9	TGTGCCAGCAGATTGGGCAGCGACCCGGTGACCCAGTACTTC	CASRLGSDPVTQYF
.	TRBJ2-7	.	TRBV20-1	TGCAGTGCTAGGATAGACTACGAGCAGTACTTC	CSARIDYEQYF
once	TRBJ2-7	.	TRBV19	TGTGCCAGCTCGAACTTGGTAGCCTACGAGCAGTACTTC	CASSNLVAYEQYF
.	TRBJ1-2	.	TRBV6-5	TGTGCCAGCAGTCGATCCCCCACTAACTATGGCTACACCTTC	CASSRSPTNYGYTF
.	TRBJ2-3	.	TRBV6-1	TGTGCCAGCATTCCCCGGGACGACACAGATACGCAGTATTTT	CASIPRDDTDTQYF
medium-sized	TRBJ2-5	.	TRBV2	TGTGCCAGCACCCACGGTTATAGGCCCGGCTCGGAGACCCAGTACTTC	CASTHGYRPGSETQYF
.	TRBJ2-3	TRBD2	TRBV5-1	TGCGCCAGCAGCTCCCTCGGGGGGGCGGATACGCAGTATTTT	CASSSLGGADTQYF
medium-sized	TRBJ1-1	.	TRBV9	TGTGCCAGCAGCCCTCCCCCGGGGAACACTGAAGCTTTCTTT	CASSPPPGNTEAFF
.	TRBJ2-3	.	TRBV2	TGTGCCAGCAGGCCAGAGGGCCGCACAGATACGCAGTATTTT	CASRPEGRTDTQYF
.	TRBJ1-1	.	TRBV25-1	TGTGCCAGGCAGAGGGGGTCTAACACTGAAGCTTTCTTT	CARQRGSNTEAFF
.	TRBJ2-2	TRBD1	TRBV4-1	TGCGCCAGCAGCCTAGACCGGGCAGGGGGCGGCGGGGAGCTGTTTTTT	CASSLDRAGGGGELFF
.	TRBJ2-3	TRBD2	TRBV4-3	TGCGCCAGCAGCCAAGGTGGACTAGCGGGAGTGGTGGATACGCAGTATTTT	CASSQGGLAGVVDTQYF
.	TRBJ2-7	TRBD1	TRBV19	TGTGCCAGTAGCCAGGGGGCGAGCGAGCAGTACTTC	CASSQGASEQYF
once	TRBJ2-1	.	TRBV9	TGTGCCAGCAGCATTGGACCAAATGAGCAGTTCTTC	CASSIGPNEQFF
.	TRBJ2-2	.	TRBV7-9	TGTGCCAACCAGGGGAACACCGGGGAGCTGTTTTTT	CANQGNTGELFF
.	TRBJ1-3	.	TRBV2	TGTGCCAGCAGGGAGGACACCTTCTCTGGAAACACCATATATTTT	CASREDTFSGNTIYF
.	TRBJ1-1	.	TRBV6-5	TGTGCCAGCAGTTACACTTTAGTTGGGGAGGCGGCTGAAGCTTTCTTT	CASSYTLVGEAAEAFF
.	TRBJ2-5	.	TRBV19	TGTGCCAGTAGTATTAGGACCAGAAAAGAGACCCAGTACTTC	CASSIRTRKETQYF
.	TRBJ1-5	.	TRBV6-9	TGTGCCAGCAGTTCCGGGAATAGCAATCAGCCCCAGCATTTT	CASSSGNSNQPQHF
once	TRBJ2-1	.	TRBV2	TGTGCCAGCAGTGGACCGGGAGCCTTTTACAATGAGCAGTTCTTC	CASSGPGAFYNEQFF
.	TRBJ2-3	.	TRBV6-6	TGTGCCAGCAGTTACTTCGCTAGCGCCCTCACAGATACGCAGTATTTT	CASSYFASALTDTQYF
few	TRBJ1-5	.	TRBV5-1	TGCGCCAGCAGCTTGTCCCCCCTAGATCCCCAGCATTTT	CASSLSPLDPQHF
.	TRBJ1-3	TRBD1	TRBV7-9	TGTGCCAGCAGCCCATCGGACAGGTTGTACACCATATATTTT	CASSPSDRLYTIYF
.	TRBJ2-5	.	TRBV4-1	TGCGCCAGCAGCCAAGTACTAGCCTCAGGGGTGACCCAGTACTTC	CASSQVLASGVTQYF
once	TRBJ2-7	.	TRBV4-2	TGTGCCAGCAGCCAAGAAGAGGCCCTCAGCTACGAGCAGTACTTC	CASSQEEALSYEQYF
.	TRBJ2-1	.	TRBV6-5	TGTGCCAGCAGTTTCCTTCCCGAACACGTCAATGAGCAGTTCTTC	CASSFLPEHVNEQFF
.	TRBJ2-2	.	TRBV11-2	TGTGCCAGCCCCCCTCCCGGGTTAAACACCGGGGAGCTGTTTTTT	CASPPPGLNTGELFF
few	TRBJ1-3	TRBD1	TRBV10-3	TGTGCCATCAGTGACCTAGACAGGGTTTCTGGAAACACCATATATTTT	CAISDLDRVSGNTIYF
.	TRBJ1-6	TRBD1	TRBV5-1	TGCGCCAGCAGCCGGGACAGGGAGGTCTATAATTCACCCCTCCACTTT	CASSRDREVYNSPLHF
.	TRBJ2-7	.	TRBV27	TGTGCCAGCAGTCTCACCCAGGGTTACTACGAGCAGTACTTC	CASSLTQGYYEQYF
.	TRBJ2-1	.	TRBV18	TGTGCCAGCTCACGAACCGGGAGGGACAGCTACTCCTACAATGAGCAGTTCTTC	CASSRTGRDSYSYNEQFF
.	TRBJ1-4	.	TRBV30	TGTGCCTGGAGTGTGTGGGAAGAAAAACTGTTTTTT	CAWSVWEEKLFF
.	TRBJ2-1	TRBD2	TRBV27	TGTGCCAGCAGTTTAATGGGTCCAGCGGGAGAGGAGCAGTTCTTC	CASSLMGPAGEEQFF